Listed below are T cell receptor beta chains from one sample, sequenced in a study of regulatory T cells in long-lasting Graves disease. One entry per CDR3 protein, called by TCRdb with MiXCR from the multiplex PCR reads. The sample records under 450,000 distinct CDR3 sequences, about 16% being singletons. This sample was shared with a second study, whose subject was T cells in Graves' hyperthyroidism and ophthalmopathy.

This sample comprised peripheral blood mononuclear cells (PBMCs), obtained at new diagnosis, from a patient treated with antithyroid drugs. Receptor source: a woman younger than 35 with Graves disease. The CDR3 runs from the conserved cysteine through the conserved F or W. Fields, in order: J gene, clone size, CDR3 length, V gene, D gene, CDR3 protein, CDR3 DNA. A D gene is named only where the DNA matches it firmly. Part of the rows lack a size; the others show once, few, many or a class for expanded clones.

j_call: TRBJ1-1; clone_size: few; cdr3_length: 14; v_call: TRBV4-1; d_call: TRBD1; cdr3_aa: CASSQIGQGPEAFF; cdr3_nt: TGCGCCAGCAGCCAAATAGGACAGGGGCCTGAAGCTTTCTTT
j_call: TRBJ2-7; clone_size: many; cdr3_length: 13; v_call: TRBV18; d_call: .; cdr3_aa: CASSPPAPYEQYF; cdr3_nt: TGTGCCAGCTCACCTCCAGCCCCCTACGAGCAGTACTTC
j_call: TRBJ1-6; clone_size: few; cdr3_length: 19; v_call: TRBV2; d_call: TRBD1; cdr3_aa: CASSLSGTGFFPRNSPLHF; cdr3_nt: TGTGCCAGCAGTTTGTCCGGGACAGGGTTTTTTCCTCGTAATTCACCCCTCCACTTT
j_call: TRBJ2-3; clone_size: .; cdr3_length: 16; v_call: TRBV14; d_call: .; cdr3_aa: CASSRALSSGTDTQYF; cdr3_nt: TGTGCCAGCAGCCGGGCCCTGAGTTCGGGCACAGATACGCAGTATTTT
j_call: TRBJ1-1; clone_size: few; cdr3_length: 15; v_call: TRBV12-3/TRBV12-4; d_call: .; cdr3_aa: CASSLSGGLSGEAFF; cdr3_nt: TGTGCCAGCAGCTTAAGCGGGGGGCTGTCGGGTGAAGCTTTCTTT
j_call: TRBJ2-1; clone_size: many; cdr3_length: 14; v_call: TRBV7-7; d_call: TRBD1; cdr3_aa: CASSLRDRDNEQFF; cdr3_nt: TGTGCTAGCAGCTTACGGGACAGGGACAATGAGCAGTTCTTC
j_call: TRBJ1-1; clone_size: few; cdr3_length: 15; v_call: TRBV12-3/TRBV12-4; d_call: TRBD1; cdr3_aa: CASSPPGQLNTEAFF; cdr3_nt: TGTGCCAGCAGCCCACCGGGACAGCTGAACACTGAAGCTTTCTTT
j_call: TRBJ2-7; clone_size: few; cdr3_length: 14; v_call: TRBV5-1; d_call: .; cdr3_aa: CASSLYQGPLEQYF; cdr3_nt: TGCGCCAGCAGCTTATACCAGGGGCCTCTGGAGCAGTACTTC
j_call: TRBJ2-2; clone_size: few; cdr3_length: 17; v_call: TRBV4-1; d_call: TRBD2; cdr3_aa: CASSQARLAGSPGELFF; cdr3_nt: TGCGCCAGCAGCCAAGCGCGACTAGCGGGTTCTCCCGGGGAGCTGTTTTTT
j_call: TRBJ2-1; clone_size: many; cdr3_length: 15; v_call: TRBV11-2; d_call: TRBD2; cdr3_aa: CASSVEREPYNEQFF; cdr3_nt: TGTGCCAGCAGCGTAGAGCGGGAGCCCTACAATGAGCAGTTCTTC
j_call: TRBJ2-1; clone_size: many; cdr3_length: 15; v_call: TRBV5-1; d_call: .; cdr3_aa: CASCLEGDAYNEQFF; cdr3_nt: TGCGCCAGCTGCCTCGAGGGAGACGCCTACAATGAGCAGTTCTTC
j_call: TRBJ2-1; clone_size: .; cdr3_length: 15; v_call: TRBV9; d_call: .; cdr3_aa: CASSPFGLAGYEQFF; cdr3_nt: TGTGCCAGCAGCCCCTTTGGGCTAGCCGGCTATGAGCAGTTCTTC
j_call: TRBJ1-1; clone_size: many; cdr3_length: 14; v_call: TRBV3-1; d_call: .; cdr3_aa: CASSQVTELTGAFF; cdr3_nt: TGTGCCAGCAGCCAAGTTACGGAGTTGACTGGGGCTTTCTTT
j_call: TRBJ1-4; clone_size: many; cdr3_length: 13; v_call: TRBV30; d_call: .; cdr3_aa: CAGRGQPNEKLFF; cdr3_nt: TGTGCCGGGCGGGGCCAACCAAATGAAAAACTGTTTTTT
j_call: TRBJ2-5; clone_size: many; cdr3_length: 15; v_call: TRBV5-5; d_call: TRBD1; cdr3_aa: CASSSGTGGLETQYF; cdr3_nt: TGTGCCAGCAGCTCCGGGACAGGGGGCTTGGAGACCCAGTACTTC
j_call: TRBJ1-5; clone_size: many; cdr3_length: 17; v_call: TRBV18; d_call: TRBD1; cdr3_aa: CASSPLGQSYSNQPQHF; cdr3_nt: TGTGCCAGCTCACCACTGGGACAGTCCTATAGCAATCAGCCCCAGCATTTT
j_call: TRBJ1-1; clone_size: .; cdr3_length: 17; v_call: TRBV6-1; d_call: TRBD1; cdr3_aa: CASTLPPGQGGGTEAFF; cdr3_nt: TGTGCCAGCACCTTACCGCCGGGACAGGGAGGGGGCACTGAAGCTTTCTTT
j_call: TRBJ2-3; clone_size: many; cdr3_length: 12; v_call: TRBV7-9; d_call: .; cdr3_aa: CASSLAVDTQYF; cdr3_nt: TGTGCCAGCAGCTTAGCGGTAGATACGCAGTATTTT
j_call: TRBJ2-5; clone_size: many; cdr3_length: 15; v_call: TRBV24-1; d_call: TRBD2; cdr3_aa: CATSDSGLSRETQYF; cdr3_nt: TGTGCCACCAGTGATTCGGGACTATCTAGAGAGACCCAGTACTTC
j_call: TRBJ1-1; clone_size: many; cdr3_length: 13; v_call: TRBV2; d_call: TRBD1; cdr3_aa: CASSEAGGTEAFF; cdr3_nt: TGTGCCAGCAGTGAGGCAGGGGGCACTGAAGCTTTCTTT
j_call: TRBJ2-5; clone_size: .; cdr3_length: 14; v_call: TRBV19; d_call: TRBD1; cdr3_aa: CASSQTGGRETQYF; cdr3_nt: TGTGCCAGTAGTCAGACAGGGGGCCGGGAGACCCAGTACTTC
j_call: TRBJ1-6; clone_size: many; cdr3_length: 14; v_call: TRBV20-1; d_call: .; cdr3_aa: CSAEGSSYNSPLHF; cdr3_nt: TGCAGTGCTGAAGGAAGCTCCTATAATTCACCCCTCCACTTT
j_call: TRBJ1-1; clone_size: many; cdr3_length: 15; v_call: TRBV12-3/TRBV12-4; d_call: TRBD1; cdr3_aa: CASTIPTGMNTEAFF; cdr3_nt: TGTGCCAGCACCATACCGACAGGGATGAACACTGAAGCTTTCTTT
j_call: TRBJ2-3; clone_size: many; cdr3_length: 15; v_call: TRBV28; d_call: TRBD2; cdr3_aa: CASSFSGGNTDTQYF; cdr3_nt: TGTGCCAGCAGTTTTAGCGGGGGTAACACAGATACGCAGTATTTT
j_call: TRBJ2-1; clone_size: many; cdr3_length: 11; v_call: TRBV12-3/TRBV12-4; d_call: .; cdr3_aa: CASTLGNEQFF; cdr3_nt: TGTGCCAGCACCCTAGGGAATGAGCAGTTCTTC
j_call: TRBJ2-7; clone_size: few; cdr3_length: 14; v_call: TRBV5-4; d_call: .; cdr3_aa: CASSPSQERHEQYF; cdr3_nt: TGTGCCAGCAGTCCATCGCAGGAGCGGCACGAGCAGTACTTC
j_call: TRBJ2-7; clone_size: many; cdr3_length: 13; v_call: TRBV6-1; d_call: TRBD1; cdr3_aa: CATRDRGYNEQYF; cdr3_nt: TGTGCCACCAGGGACAGGGGGTATAACGAGCAGTACTTC
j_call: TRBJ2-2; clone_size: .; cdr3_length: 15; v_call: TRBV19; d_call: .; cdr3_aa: CATRASISNTGELFF; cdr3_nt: TGTGCCACCCGAGCCTCTATATCGAACACCGGGGAGCTGTTTTTT
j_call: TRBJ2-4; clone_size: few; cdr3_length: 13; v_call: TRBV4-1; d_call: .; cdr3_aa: CASSQVQQNIQYF; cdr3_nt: TGCGCCAGCAGCCAAGTCCAGCAAAACATTCAGTACTTC
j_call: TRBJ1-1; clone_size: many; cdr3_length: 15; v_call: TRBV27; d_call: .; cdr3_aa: CASSLSTSMNTEAFF; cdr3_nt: TGTGCCAGCAGTTTGTCCACCAGTATGAACACTGAAGCTTTCTTT
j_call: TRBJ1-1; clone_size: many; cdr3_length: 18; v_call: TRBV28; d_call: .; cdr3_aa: CASSLGFGEARTNTEAFF; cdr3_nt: TGTGCCAGCAGTTTGGGTTTTGGGGAAGCGAGGACGAACACTGAAGCTTTCTTT
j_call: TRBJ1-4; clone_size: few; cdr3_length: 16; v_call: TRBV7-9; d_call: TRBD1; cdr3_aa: CASSLARGAGGEKLFF; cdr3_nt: TGTGCCAGCAGCTTAGCGCGAGGGGCAGGGGGCGAAAAACTGTTTTTT
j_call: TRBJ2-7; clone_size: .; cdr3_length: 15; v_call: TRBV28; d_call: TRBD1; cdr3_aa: CASSSRQGRSYEQYF; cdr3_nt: TGTGCCAGCAGTTCGAGACAGGGGCGGTCGTACGAGCAGTACTTC
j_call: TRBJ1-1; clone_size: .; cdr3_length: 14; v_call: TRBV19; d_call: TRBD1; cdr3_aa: CAGNDRGGNTEAFF; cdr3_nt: TGTGCCGGTAATGACAGGGGAGGAAACACTGAAGCTTTCTTT
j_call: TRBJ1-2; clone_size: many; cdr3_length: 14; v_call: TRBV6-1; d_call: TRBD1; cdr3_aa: CASSPPGQGSGYTF; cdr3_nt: TGTGCCAGCAGTCCGCCGGGACAGGGGTCCGGCTACACCTTC
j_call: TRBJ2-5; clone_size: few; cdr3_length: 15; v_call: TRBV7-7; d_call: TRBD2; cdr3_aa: CASSLGSGREETQYF; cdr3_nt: TGTGCTAGCAGCTTAGGGTCAGGGAGGGAAGAGACCCAGTACTTC
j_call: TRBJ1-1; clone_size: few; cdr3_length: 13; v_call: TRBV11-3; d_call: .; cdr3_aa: CASSVRGDTEAFF; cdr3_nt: TGTGCCAGCAGCGTCCGGGGGGACACTGAAGCTTTCTTT
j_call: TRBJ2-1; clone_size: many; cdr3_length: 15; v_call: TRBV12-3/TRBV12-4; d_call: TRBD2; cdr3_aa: CASTPGTSGANEQFF; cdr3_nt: TGTGCCAGCACACCCGGGACTAGCGGGGCCAATGAGCAGTTCTTC
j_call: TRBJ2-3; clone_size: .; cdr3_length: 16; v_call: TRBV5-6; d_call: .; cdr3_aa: CASSLVRGWITDTQYF; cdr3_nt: TGTGCCAGCAGCTTGGTCCGGGGGTGGATCACAGATACGCAGTATTTT
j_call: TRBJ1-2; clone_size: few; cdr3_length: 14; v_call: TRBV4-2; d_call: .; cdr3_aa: CASSFQGPNYGYTF; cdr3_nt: TGTGCCAGCAGCTTCCAGGGACCCAACTATGGCTACACCTTC
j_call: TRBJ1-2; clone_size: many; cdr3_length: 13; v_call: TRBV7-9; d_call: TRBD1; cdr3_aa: CASSATGMEGYTF; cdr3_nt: TGTGCCAGCAGCGCGACAGGGATGGAGGGCTACACCTTC
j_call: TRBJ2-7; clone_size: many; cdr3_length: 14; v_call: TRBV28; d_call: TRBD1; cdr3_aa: CASSGTTGRYEQYF; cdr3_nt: TGTGCCAGCAGTGGGACGACAGGGCGCTACGAGCAGTACTTC